This T cell receptor (beta chain) originates from a study of response to subunit inactivated influenza vaccine. TCRdb re-called the RT-PCR reads through MiXCR, storing one row per CDR3 protein. Of approximately 530,000 distinct CDR3 sequences in the sample, under 9% were seen once. Deletions cut 0 bases from V and 5 bases from J, with 14 bases between. This CDR3 has 15 residues. Germline V gene lookup returns CDR1 SGHRS and CDR2 YFSETQ. Broader study findings: New T cells are recruited in small numbers by each seasonal influenza vaccination, according to the authors' suggestion.

This clonotype was detected many times. Its specificity is unknown. The sequence derives from a man between 50 and 70 years old who received an inactivated influenza vaccine. The sequences come from PBMCs from blood, collected around 2 years after vaccination. The V gene is TRBV5-1, the J gene TRBJ1-2; D remains unclear. DNA for the CDR3: TGCGCCAGCAGCTTGGTTGGCGACGATCTTTATGGCTACACCTTC. It translates to CASSLVGDDLYGYTF.